Listed below are T cell receptor beta chains from one sample, sequenced in a study of cytotoxic CD8 clonotypes in ibrutinib-treated CLL. The table came from immunoSEQ multiplex PCR; TCRdb's copy has only in-frame clones and leaves some out. The sample shows 40,000 or so clones, 60% to 75% of them seen only once. The material sequenced was PBMCs, taken at disease progression, from a patient treated with ibrutinib. Receptors were obtained from a human donor with chronic lymphocytic leukemia. Each CDR3 is given with its conserved first and last residue. D genes are given only for firm matches. Part of the rows lack a size; the others show once, few, many or a class for expanded clones.

V gene	J gene	D gene	clone size	CDR3 DNA	CDR3 protein
TRBV7-9	TRBJ1-1	NA	NA	TGTGCCAGCAGCATTGGGGTTCCTGAAGCTTTCTTT	CASSIGVPEAFF
TRBV5-1	TRBJ2-1	NA	NA	TGCGCCAGCAGCCGAGTACCTACCGGACACCCGAATTACAATGAGCAGTTCTTC	CASSRVPTGHPNYNEQFF
TRBV29-1	TRBJ1-5	TRBD1	NA	TGCAGCCTAAAGGAGGGGGGACAGGGCATCTTCAATCAGCCCCAGCATTTT	CSLKEGGQGIFNQPQHF
TRBV28	TRBJ2-7	TRBD1	NA	TGTGCCAGCAGTTTATCGGGGACAGGAGCCTACGAGCAGTACTTC	CASSLSGTGAYEQYF
TRBV5-6	TRBJ2-7	NA	few	TGTGCCAGCAGCTTGGCTTGGGGGGCCTACGAGCAGTACTTC	CASSLAWGAYEQYF
TRBV9	TRBJ2-3	NA	NA	TGTGCCAGCAGCGTAGTGGCTTGGGACACAGATACGCAGTATTTT	CASSVVAWDTDTQYF
TRBV6-5	TRBJ1-2	TRBD1	NA	TGTGCCAGCAGCAAGACAGGGGGCCATGGCTACACCTTC	CASSKTGGHGYTF
TRBV7-8	TRBJ2-3	TRBD2	NA	TGTGCCAGCAGCTCCTCCGGGGGGGTCGCAGATACGCAGTATTTT	CASSSSGGVADTQYF
TRBV19	TRBJ2-7	NA	NA	TGTGCCAGTAGTCGGGCGTATAGCTCCTACGAGCAGTACTTC	CASSRAYSSYEQYF
TRBV6-1	TRBJ1-6	TRBD1	NA	TGTGCCAGCAGTGAGCAGGGGGTAAAGAGCTCCTATAATTCACCCCTCCACTTT	CASSEQGVKSSYNSPLHF
TRBV5-1	TRBJ1-2	NA	NA	TGCGCCAGCGCGGAGGACGGAACTAACTATGGCTACACCTTC	CASAEDGTNYGYTF
TRBV11-3	TRBJ2-5	NA	NA	TGTGCCAGCAGCCGGGGGGCACCCCAAGAGACCCAGTACTTC	CASSRGAPQETQYF
TRBV6-1	TRBJ1-4	NA	NA	TGTGCCAGCAGTGAAGTGTCAGGGACTAATGAAAAACTGTTTTTT	CASSEVSGTNEKLFF
TRBV19	TRBJ1-1	TRBD1	once	TGTGCCAGTAGTAAGGGGGCTGGAAACACTGAAGCTTTCTTT	CASSKGAGNTEAFF
TRBV28	TRBJ2-5	TRBD2	NA	TGTGCCAGCAGGAGTGGGGGACTAGGGGGAGAGACCCAGTACTTC	CASRSGGLGGETQYF
TRBV5-4	TRBJ2-2	NA	once	TGTGCCAGCAGCCTAACCACCGGGGAGCTGTTTTTT	CASSLTTGELFF
TRBV10-2	TRBJ2-7	NA	once	TGCGCCAGCAGTCTCGCTCTGGGATACGAGCAGTACTTC	CASSLALGYEQYF
TRBV16	TRBJ2-7	NA	few	TGTGCCAGCTCTCGGCCCCCCGAGCAGTACTTC	CASSRPPEQYF
TRBV10-1	TRBJ2-2	NA	NA	TGCGCCAGCAGTGAGGGCTCCTCGAACACCGGGGAGCTGTTTTTT	CASSEGSSNTGELFF
TRBV7-8	TRBJ2-7	NA	few	TGTGCCAGCAGCTTAGGGTACGACTCCTACGAGCAGTACTTC	CASSLGYDSYEQYF
TRBV7-2	TRBJ2-7	NA	few	TGTGCCAGCAGTCCTATGGGGTACGAGCAGTACTTC	CASSPMGYEQYF
TRBV7-8	TRBJ2-7	NA	NA	TGTGCCAGCAGCCCACCGCCGCGGACCTCCTACGAGCAGTACTTC	CASSPPPRTSYEQYF
TRBV27	TRBJ2-3	TRBD2	NA	TGTGCCAGCAGTGCCCGAGGGGCGGGAGGGGGGAGGACGCAGTATTTT	CASSARGAGGGRTQYF
TRBV2	TRBJ1-1	NA	once	TGTGCCAGCAGTGACTTCGTCGTGGTGAGGACTGAAGCTTTCTTT	CASSDFVVVRTEAFF